The next 3 T cell receptor beta chains were all read from a single sample in a study of cytomegalovirus exposure and HLA in healthy donors. A multiplex PCR was run with 60 Vbeta primers and 13 Jbeta primers. The method was immunoSEQ multiplex PCR; TCRdb's version includes in-frame clones alone and lacks a portion of them. Found here are 150,000 to 160,000 clones, around 74% of them singletons; the top ten hold 2.5% to 3%. The sample comprised PBMCs. The receptors come from a man between 18 and 35 years old in good health and CMV-seronegative.

This clone appeared a few times. The gene calls are TRBV27 and TRBJ1-2; the D gene is possibly TRBD1 (6 bases). V was pared by 3 bases and J by 2 bases, with 16 bases between. The CDR3 has 16 residues. Germline V gives CDR1 MNHEY, CDR2 SMNVEV (reference sequence). CDR3 in DNA: TGTGCCAGCAGTTTGGGGCCCGGGACAAGCAACTATGGCTACACCTTC. It is translated as CASSLGPGTSNYGYTF.

This rearrangement joins TRBV2 to TRBJ1-5; 9 positions match TRBD1. Losses at the gene ends were 5 bases for V and 4 bases for J; bases not matched to a gene: 6. Looked up from germline, CDR1 is SNHLY and CDR2 is FYNNEI. The CDR3 is 15 residues long. The CDR3 region has the DNA TGTGCCAGCAGTAGACTTGGACAGGGGAATCAGCCCCAGCATTTT. It encodes CASSRLGQGNQPQHF. Looking up the rest from reference TRBV2 and TRBJ1-5 gives the full variable domain: EPEVTQTPSHQVTQMGQEVILRCVPISNHLYFYWYRQILGQKVEFLVSFYNNEISEKSEIFDDQFSVERPDGSNFTLKIRSTKLEDSAMYFCASSRLGQGNQPQHFGDGTRLSIL.

This sequence joins TRBV2 and TRBJ1-6, with D possibly matching TRBD1 (5 bases). CDR1 is SNHLY, CDR2 FYNNEI, per germline. The V end lost 6 bases, the J end lost 5 bases, and 11 bases lay between the germline ends. The CDR3 consists of 14 residues. In DNA, the CDR3 is TGTGCCAGCAGGAAGACAGAGAATAATTCACCCCTCCACTTT. Residues: CASRKTENNSPLHF.